Included here is one T cell receptor beta chain sequence, with context. Residents of 24 US areas, aged roughly 18 to 89 years, made up the participants. Cohort allocation depended upon clinical history that participants reported. The sample comes from a study of blood T cell repertoires in COVID-19. Original methodology: Reference gene primer amplification gave estimated nucleated cell counts. Only in-frame clones appear in the TCRdb table, and some are missing; sequencing was by immunoSEQ multiplex PCR. D and trimming come from the DNA, and the V and J calls and clone size come from that table. The profile shows 180,000 or so clones, about 80% of them singletons. The specimen was PBMCs or T cells enriched from blood (not recorded which). The TCR comes from a man between 45 and 60 years old who had recovered from COVID-19.

CDR3 in DNA: TGTGCCAGCAGCGTAGAGGTCCTAAGCGGGGCCTACAATGAGCAGTTCTTC. It encodes CASSVEVLSGAYNEQFF. J is TRBJ2-1 and V is TRBV9; 7 nucleotides agree with TRBD2. Germline lookup yields CDR1 SGDLS and CDR2 YYNGEE. V lost 0 bases and J lost 2; bases outside the gene matches: 8. This CDR3 spans 17 amino acids.